This T cell receptor (beta chain) was captured in a study of blood T cell repertoires in COVID-19. Study context: Sources were T cells, B-cell-depleted T cells, or PBMCs; the material itself was cDNA or gDNA.

In the study's own analysis: Reference gene primer amplification gave estimated nucleated cell counts. Sequencing used immunoSEQ multiplex PCR; TCRdb keeps in-frame clones, though not all of them. V and J calls and clone size are given by that table; D and trimming were obtained from the DNA. The repertoire holds about 270,000 clones, more than 75% seen once, with 5.5% to 6.5% in the top ten. This CDR3 is 15 amino acids long. Germline V gene sequence: CDR1 SEHNR, CDR2 FQNEAQ (reference sequence). V was trimmed by 5 bases and J by 4 bases, leaving 15 bases between them. During active infection, Seattle patients enrolled and were then monitored through disease.

The chain recombines TRBV7-9 with TRBJ1-3, with D maybe TRBD1 (5 bases). Sequencing input: peripheral blood. The sequence came from a woman of 80 years or more with COVID-19, enrolled during active disease. CDR3 nucleotides: TGTGCCAGCAGCGGCCAAGGGGTCTTCGGAAACACCATATATTTT. Protein product: CASSGQGVFGNTIYF.